This record looks at one T cell receptor (beta chain) sequence and its context. Original handling: Nucleated cell counts were estimated from reference gene primer amplification. Produced via immunoSEQ multiplex PCR; TCRdb's table is partial and in-frame only. Clonal size and the V and J genes are those of that table, whereas D and trimming came from the DNA. The sample carries about 40,000 clones, about four fifths recorded once. Germline-derived CDR1 and CDR2 are SGHDT and YYEEEE. The CDR3 consists of 14 residues. The J segment lost 12 bases and the V segment lost 2 bases, leaving 8 bases of the junction unmatched. This sample stems from a study of blood T cell repertoires in COVID-19. For the study at large: Samples taken during acute and convalescent COVID-19 were collected in the United States, Italy and Spain. From T cells, B-cell-depleted T cells, or PBMCs came the material, which was cDNA or gDNA.

The clonotype was recovered from a woman aged 60-70 years with acute or convalescent COVID-19. The material sequenced was peripheral blood. The chain joins TRBV5-6 to TRBJ2-1; 10 bases map to TRBD1. DNA of the CDR3: TGTGCCAGCAGCTTTGGGGGCCGGGACAGGGGGCAGTTCTTC. Translating it yields CASSFGGRDRGQFF.